These 26 T cell receptor beta chains came from one sample sequenced in a study of T cells in Graves' hyperthyroidism and ophthalmopathy. Template material for amplifying TCR beta CDR3 regions consisted of RNA transcripts. The HTBI set primed first-round TCR CDR3 RT-PCR. TCRdb called the multiplex PCR reads again in MiXCR, with one record for every CDR3 protein. The sample includes 350,000 to 450,000 distinct CDR3 sequences, 17% of them seen just once. The sample taken for sequencing was blood. These receptors were obtained from a woman aged 25 to 39 with Graves' hyperthyroidism that later progressed to Graves' ophthalmopathy.

The chain is built from TRBV20-1 and TRBJ2-5; 10 bases match TRBD1. This CDR3 spans 13 amino acids. The junction had 3 bases not matched to a gene; V was cut back by 5 bases and J by 3 bases. The germline V gene has CDR1 DFQATT and CDR2 SNEGSKA (reference sequence). CDR3 amino acids: CSAAGTGEETQYF. The CDR3, as DNA: TGCAGTGCTGCCGGGACAGGGGAAGAGACCCAGTACTTC.

This clonotype was detected many times. CDR3 DNA: TGTGCCAGCAGCTCGGAAGTAACTAATGAAAAACTGTTTTTT. The encoded protein is CASSSEVTNEKLFF. The chain employs TRBV3-1 and TRBJ1-4; no definite D call. In germline, CDR1 is LGHDT, CDR2 YNNKEL (reference sequence). The CDR3 has 14 amino acids. Trimming took 5 bases from V and 1 from J, leaving 8 bases between them.

This clonotype came up many times. V gene TRBV20-1 combines with J gene TRBJ1-5, with 10 positions matching TRBD1. CDR3 size: 18 residues. V lost 5 bases and J lost 0; bases outside the gene matches: 13. Germline assignment: CDR1 DFQATT and CDR2 SNEGSKA (reference sequence). CDR3 region: CSAGTGEGWDYSNQPQHF. CDR3 DNA: TGCAGTGCTGGGACAGGGGAAGGATGGGATTATAGCAATCAGCCCCAGCATTTT.

The chain links TRBV11-2 to TRBJ2-2, with D unresolved. CDR3 length: 12 residues. The V and J ends lost 2 bases and 7 bases respectively, with 5 bases between them. Germline CDR1 and CDR2: SGHAT and FQNNGV. The CDR3 loop reads CASSLHGGELFF. CDR3 DNA: TGTGCCAGCAGCTTACATGGCGGGGAGCTGTTTTTT.

The chain links TRBV19 to TRBJ1-6; possible D gene TRBD1, 6 bases. The CDR3 is 14 amino acids. In germline, CDR1 is LNHDA, CDR2 SQIVND (reference sequence). Trimming shortened V by 7 bases and J by 9 bases, and 16 bases separated the two germline ends. The CDR3 reads CASKPRDTSSPLHF. The DNA for the CDR3 is TGTGCCAGTAAACCGCGGGACACTAGTTCACCCCTCCACTTT.

This clonotype was found many times. The chain joins TRBV3-1 to TRBJ1-2, with D possibly TRBD1 on 6 matching bases. This CDR3 region has 16 residues. Germline lookup yields CDR1 LGHDT and CDR2 YNNKEL (reference sequence). The V end was cut by 4 bases, the J end by 2 bases, with 17 bases between. The CDR3 protein is CASSPSPGALNYGYTF. The CDR3 DNA reads as TGTGCCAGCAGCCCAAGTCCGGGGGCCTTGAACTATGGCTACACCTTC. The complete variable domain, with remaining parts taken from reference TRBV3-1 and TRBJ1-2, reads DTAVSQTPKYLVTQMGNDKSIKCEQNLGHDTMYWYKQDSKKFLKIMFSYNNKELIINETVPNRFSPKSPDKAHLNLHINSLELGDSAVYFCASSPSPGALNYGYTFGSGTRLTVV.

This clonotype came up a few times. This chain joins TRBV30 and TRBJ1-1; D is undetermined. The CDR3 has 12 amino acids. Trimming removed 1 base at V and 4 bases at J, with 7 bases between. The germline CDR1 and CDR2 sequences are GTSNPN and SVGIG (reference sequence). The CDR3 loop is CAWSAGITEAFF. The CDR3 DNA reads as TGTGCCTGGAGTGCCGGGATCACTGAAGCTTTCTTT.

This clonotype was observed at least ten times. The CDR3: CASGLADLSGDQTDTQYF. CDR3 sequence (DNA): TGTGCTAGTGGTTTGGCAGATCTCAGCGGGGATCAAACAGATACGCAGTATTTT. The chain is built from TRBV12-5 and TRBJ2-3; 7 bases align to TRBD2. Germline assignment: CDR1 LGHNT and CDR2 FRNRAP. V lost 1 base to trimming and J lost 3 bases; unmatched junction nucleotides: 13. The CDR3 extends over 18 amino acids.

This clonotype was counted at least ten times. The J gene is TRBJ1-4, the V gene TRBV27, with D perhaps matching TRBD1 (5 bases). V was trimmed by 4 bases and J by 0 bases, leaving 12 bases between them. CDR3 length equals 16 residues. In germline, CDR1 is MNHEY, CDR2 SMNVEV (reference sequence). CDR3 protein: CASSSWTPATNEKLFF. CDR3 DNA: TGTGCCAGCAGTTCCTGGACACCTGCAACTAATGAAAAACTGTTTTTT.

A single count supports this clonotype. Possible read error: a much larger clone is one base away. The rearrangement links TRBV6-1 to TRBJ1-1; 8 positions match TRBD1. Unmatched junction bases numbered 7, after V lost 6 bases and J lost 4 bases. CDR3 length: 14 residues. CDR1 is MNHNS, CDR2 SASEGT, per germline. CDR3 sequence (DNA): TGTGCCAGCAGCCATCAAACAGGGGGCACTGAAGCTTTCTTT. Translation: CASSHQTGGTEAFF.

In this sample, this clonotype turned up many times. This chain uses TRBV5-8 with TRBJ1-5, with 9 bases matching TRBD1. V lost 1 base, J lost 5 bases, and 7 bases stayed unmatched. The CDR3 totals 16 residues. In germline, CDR1 is SGHTS, CDR2 YDEGEE. The CDR3 reads CASSLTGTGWYQPQHF. For the CDR3, the DNA is TGTGCCAGCAGCTTGACCGGGACAGGGTGGTATCAGCCCCAGCATTTT.

This clonotype was seen at least ten times. The V gene is TRBV6-1, the J gene TRBJ2-1; 8 bases fit TRBD1. The CDR3 has 15 amino acids. V was clipped by 5 bases and J by 5 bases; unmatched bases: 8. In germline, CDR1 is MNHNS, CDR2 SASEGT. DNA of the CDR3: TGTGCCAGCAGTTATCAGACAGGGGCAGACAATGAGCAGTTCTTC. Translating it yields CASSYQTGADNEQFF.

This clonotype was seen many times. V gene TRBV11-1 combines with J gene TRBJ2-1, with a possible D match to TRBD2 (7 bases). The CDR3 sequence is 17 residues long. CDR1 and CDR2 from the germline V gene are SGHAT and FQDESV (reference sequence). V was pared by 5 bases and J by 5 bases, with 22 bases between. CDR3 bases: TGTGCCAGCAGCGCCGTCGGTAGGGGGGAGGGGAACAATGAGCAGTTCTTC. Protein sequence: CASSAVGRGEGNNEQFF.

With respect to this clonotype: This may be a read error, as it is one base from a much larger clone. The rearrangement links TRBV12-3 or TRBV12-4 to TRBJ2-3; 8 bases are shared with TRBD1. V lost 3 bases, J lost 7 bases, and 9 bases stayed unmatched. This CDR3 is built from 15 residues. The CDR3 loop is CASSLSQGASYTQYF. The CDR3 nucleotides are TGTGCCAGCAGTTTGAGTCAGGGGGCATCATATACGCAGTATTTT.

At least ten counts were recorded for this clonotype. The rearrangement joins TRBV6-2 or TRBV6-3 to TRBJ2-3; D might be TRBD2 (5 bases). V was trimmed by 2 bases and J by 1 base, leaving 7 bases between them. Germline V gene sequence: CDR1 MNHEY, CDR2 SVGEGT. The CDR3 consists of 14 residues. The CDR3 loop reads CASSYMRGTDTQYF. The CDR3 region has the DNA TGTGCCAGCAGTTACATGCGGGGCACAGATACGCAGTATTTT.

This clonotype was detected only a few times. This chain uses TRBV4-1 with TRBJ2-1, with D tentatively TRBD2 (6 bases). The CDR3 spans 18 residues. V was cut by 3 bases and J by 6 bases, with 24 bases left in between. Germline V lookup: CDR1 MGHRA, CDR2 YSYEKL. The DNA of the CDR3 is TGCGCCAGCAGCCATGAGCCGGAGGGGATTTTTTCGGGCAATGAGCAGTTCTTC. It specifies CASSHEPEGIFSGNEQFF.

The rearrangement uses TRBV4-1 and TRBJ2-1; 11 bases map to TRBD2. This CDR3 spans 16 amino acids. J lost 5 bases, V lost 2 bases, and 5 bases had no gene match. Germline V gives CDR1 MGHRA, CDR2 YSYEKL. The CDR3 loop reads CASSQPTSGGNNEQFF. For the CDR3, the DNA is TGCGCCAGCAGCCAACCTACTAGCGGGGGAAACAATGAGCAGTTCTTC.

J is TRBJ2-1 and V is TRBV4-1; D is perhaps TRBD2 (5 bases). From germline, CDR1 is MGHRA and CDR2 YSYEKL. Trimming stripped 3 bases from V and 6 bases from J, with 18 bases between. CDR3 length: 16 residues. In DNA form, the CDR3 reads TGCGCCAGCAGCCAGGGCAGGCGGGCCTTATCCAATGAGCAGTTCTTC. It translates to CASSQGRRALSNEQFF.

Many counts were recorded for this clonotype. The CDR3 region has the DNA TGTGCCAGCAGTCATGGCGCAAAAGAGACCCAGTACTTC. This translates into CASSHGAKETQYF. This chain connects TRBV6-1 to TRBJ2-5, with unresolved D. The CDR3 spans 13 residues. V dropped 5 bases and J dropped 3 bases, with 10 bases sitting between them. Germline V CDR1 and CDR2: MNHNS, SASEGT.

The J gene is TRBJ2-5, the V gene TRBV3-1, with D maybe TRBD2 (6 bases). This CDR3 contains 12 residues. Germline values: CDR1 LGHDT, CDR2 YNNKEL (reference sequence). V gave up 8 bases and J gave up 7 bases, with 14 bases separating them. CDR3 DNA: TGTGCCAGCGCAACTAGCAGAGGGACCCAGTACTTC. This gives the protein CASATSRGTQYF.

The rearrangement joins TRBV11-3 to TRBJ2-2, with 8 bases aligning to TRBD1. Per germline, CDR1 SGHNT and CDR2 YENEEA. The V segment lost 4 bases and the J segment 1 base; nucleotides outside the gene matches: 8. This CDR3 spans 17 amino acids. DNA of the CDR3: TGTGCCAGCAGCTCCACCTCGGGACAGGTGAACACCGGGGAGCTGTTTTTT. This translates into CASSSTSGQVNTGELFF.

At least ten counts were recorded for this clonotype. The genes are TRBV2 and TRBJ1-2, with no clear D. With 2 bases removed from V and 5 bases from J, the gap between germline ends came to 9 bases. Per the germline V gene, CDR1 is SNHLY and CDR2 is FYNNEI. The CDR3 contains 13 residues. The CDR3 region has the DNA TGTGCCAGCAGTGAAAGCAGAGGATATGGCTACACCTTC. Translated, it gives CASSESRGYGYTF. The full variable domain, completed using reference TRBV2 and TRBJ1-2, is EPEVTQTPSHQVTQMGQEVILRCVPISNHLYFYWYRQILGQKVEFLVSFYNNEISEKSEIFDDQFSVERPDGSNFTLKIRSTKLEDSAMYFCASSESRGYGYTFGSGTRLTVV.

This chain uses TRBV11-2 with TRBJ2-3; D is possibly TRBD1 (6 bases). The CDR3 runs 15 residues. Per the germline V gene, CDR1 is SGHAT and CDR2 is FQNNGV. Trimming pared 0 bases from V and 4 bases from J, leaving 11 bases between. The chain's CDR3 is CASSLDAGAADTQYF. The CDR3 DNA follows: TGTGCCAGCAGCTTAGATGCAGGGGCTGCAGATACGCAGTATTTT.

This clonotype has more than one count but fewer than ten. The CDR3 DNA is TGTGCCAGCAGCTTAGTTGTGGGGTCGGTCACCGGGGAGCTGTTTTTT. Translating gives CASSLVVGSVTGELFF. The genes are TRBV11-2 and TRBJ2-2, with D uncertain. The CDR3 contains 16 residues. Germline CDR1 and CDR2: SGHAT and FQNNGV. Between the trimmed V and J ends, which lost 1 base and 4 bases, there was a span of 13 bases. Complete variable domain (other parts from reference TRBV11-2 and TRBJ2-2): EAGVAQSPRYKIIEKRQSVAFWCNPISGHATLYWYQQILGQGPKLLIQFQNNGVVDDSQLPKDRFSAERLKGVDSTLKIQPAKLEDSAVYLCASSLVVGSVTGELFFGEGSRLTVL.

At least ten counts were recorded for this clonotype. J is TRBJ2-6 and V is TRBV24-1; 8 positions agree with TRBD1. J gave up 2 bases and V 3 bases, and 2 bases lay outside the gene matches. The CDR3 extends over 16 amino acids. Germline values: CDR1 KGHDR, CDR2 SFDVKD. The CDR3 bases are TGTGCCACCAGTGATCCAGGGGGCCCTGGGGCCAACGTCCTGACTTTC. Residues: CATSDPGGPGANVLTF.

This clonotype was found many times. This sequence joins TRBV7-9 and TRBJ1-1, with D perhaps matching TRBD1 (5 bases). CDR1 and CDR2 (germline): SEHNR, FQNEAQ (reference sequence). V was trimmed by 5 bases and J by 1 base, leaving 20 bases between them. This CDR3 is 17 amino acids long. Here the CDR3 reads CASSPSRDPGGNTEAFF. The CDR3 DNA reads as TGTGCCAGCAGCCCATCTCGGGACCCCGGAGGGAACACTGAAGCTTTCTTT.